Below, 30 T cell receptor beta chains from the same sample are listed, as sequenced in a study of technical replicates of blood from a handful of donors. Data came from immunoSEQ multiplex PCR; TCRdb stores just in-frame clones and leaves some out. The sample has tens of thousands of clones, 95% to 98% seen once. Sequencing used T cells isolated from PBMCs. These receptors originate from a human donor in good health.

V is TRBV2 and J is TRBJ1-1; weak D call: TRBD1 (5 bases). The CDR3 spans 12 residues. In germline, CDR1 is SNHLY, CDR2 FYNNEI. Trimming removed 7 bases from V and 4 bases from J, with 10 bases in between. Written as DNA, the CDR3 is TGTGCCAGCAATAAAGGGGTCACTGAAGCTTTCTTT. Its protein product is CASNKGVTEAFF.

J is TRBJ1-5 and V is TRBV15, with unresolved D. The V end was cut by 1 base, the J end by 6 bases, with 7 bases between. In germline, CDR1 is LNHNV, CDR2 YYDKDF (reference sequence). The CDR3 extends over 13 amino acids. The CDR3 sequence is CATSRGLGQPQHF. The CDR3 coding sequence is TGTGCCACCAGCAGAGGCCTAGGTCAGCCCCAGCATTTT.

Only one count was recorded for this clone. This chain links TRBV6-6 with TRBJ1-1, with no clear D. This CDR3 contains 11 residues. CDR1 and CDR2 from the germline V gene are MNHNY and SVGAGI (reference sequence). V was trimmed by 5 bases and J by 7 bases, leaving 8 bases between them. This CDR3 reads CASSQQIEAFF. The CDR3 nucleotides read TGTGCCAGCAGTCAACAGATTGAAGCTTTCTTT.

The chain couples TRBV2 to TRBJ1-5; no clear D gene. The germline V and J ends were trimmed by 1 base and 3 bases, with 7 bases remaining between them. CDR3 size: 14 residues. Per germline, CDR1 SNHLY and CDR2 FYNNEI. CDR3 amino acids: CASSEGLYNQPQHF. The CDR3 coding sequence is TGTGCCAGCAGTGAAGGGCTGTACAATCAGCCCCAGCATTTT.

This rearrangement joins TRBV29-1 to TRBJ1-1; D perhaps matches TRBD1 (6 bases). Germline loops: CDR1 SQVTM, CDR2 ANQGSEA. There are 14 residues in the CDR3. The ends were cut back, 4 bases at V and 2 bases at J, with 14 bases in the middle. In nucleotides, the CDR3 is TGCAGCGTTGGGGTACAGGGAGTTAACACTGAAGCTTTCTTT. This encodes CSVGVQGVNTEAFF.

V usage is TRBV7-9 and J usage is TRBJ2-1; D gene unclear. Germline values: CDR1 SEHNR, CDR2 FQNEAQ (reference sequence). Between the trimmed V and J ends, which lost 1 base and 4 bases, there was a span of 8 bases. The CDR3 consists of 14 residues. The CDR3 sequence: CASSLGGSYNEQFF. The CDR3 DNA is TGTGCCAGCAGCTTAGGCGGCTCTTACAATGAGCAGTTCTTC.

The chain recombines TRBV28 with TRBJ2-1, with 11 bases identical to TRBD2. This CDR3 is 16 amino acids long. CDR1 and CDR2 (germline): MDHEN, SYDVKM. Unmatched junction bases numbered 14, after V lost 10 bases and J lost 6 bases. The CDR3 loop is CATRPQKLAGVNEQFF. As DNA, the CDR3 is TGTGCCACCAGACCCCAAAAACTAGCGGGAGTCAATGAGCAGTTCTTC.

CDR3 sequence reads: CASSPAESYEQYF. The CDR3 DNA reads as TGTGCCAGCAGCCCGGCGGAGTCCTACGAGCAGTACTTC. V is TRBV7-2 and J is TRBJ2-7; no clear D gene. The germline CDR1 and CDR2 sequences are SGHTA and FQGNSA. CDR3 size: 13 residues. Trimming removed 5 bases at V and 1 base at J, with 9 bases between.

This CDR3 is CASSRPGQPQHF. DNA of the CDR3: TGTGCCAGCAGCCGTCCGGGGCAGCCCCAGCATTTT. This chain connects TRBV6-5 to TRBJ1-5; D not certain. The CDR3 runs to 12 residues. The germline CDR1 and CDR2 sequences are MNHEY and SVGAGI. The V gene lost 6 bases and the J gene lost 7 bases, with 10 bases spanning the gap.

The genes are TRBV28 and TRBJ1-1; TRBD1 might be the D (6 bases). Germline V gene sequence: CDR1 MDHEN, CDR2 SYDVKM. The CDR3 runs 14 residues. Trimming took 2 bases from V and 4 from J, leaving 11 bases between them. Here the CDR3 reads CASSLGTSGTEAFF. CDR3 coding DNA: TGTGCCAGCAGTTTAGGGACATCTGGCACTGAAGCTTTCTTT.

This sequence joins TRBV4-1 and TRBJ2-2; D may be TRBD1 (6 bases). CDR1 MGHRA and CDR2 YSYEKL come from the germline V gene. This CDR3 is 14 amino acids long. The ends were cut back, 7 bases at V and 4 bases at J, with 13 bases in the middle. As DNA, the CDR3 is TGCGCCAGCACTCAGGACAGTCTCACCGGGGAGCTGTTTTTT. Protein sequence: CASTQDSLTGELFF.

The chain has TRBV5-5 and TRBJ2-7, with D possibly matching TRBD1 (6 bases). V was pared by 0 bases and J by 4 bases, with 14 bases between. This CDR3 is 15 amino acids long. The V gene's germline CDR1 is SGHKS and CDR2 YYEKEE (reference sequence). Here the CDR3 reads CASSLDGTTYYEQYF. The CDR3 region has the DNA TGTGCCAGCAGCTTGGACGGGACAACTTATTACGAGCAGTACTTC.

The V and J genes are TRBV18 and TRBJ2-7, with a tentative D call TRBD1 (6 bases). The CDR3 sequence is 14 residues long. Looked up from germline, CDR1 is KGHSH and CDR2 is LQKENI. V was clipped by 3 bases and J by 2 bases, with 11 bases between them. The DNA for the CDR3 is TGTGCCAGCTCACCGAGAACAGGGACCTACGAGCAGTACTTC. This codes for CASSPRTGTYEQYF.

The rearrangement uses TRBV7-9 and TRBJ1-5; 9 nucleotides match TRBD1. The CDR3 length is 14 residues. Germline V gene lookup returns CDR1 SEHNR and CDR2 FQNEAQ (reference sequence). Trimming cost V 3 bases and J 5 bases; bases outside gene matches: 2. CDR3 residues: CASSLGTGYQPQHF. DNA of the CDR3: TGTGCCAGCAGCTTGGGGACAGGGTATCAGCCCCAGCATTTT. The full variable domain, its missing parts supplied by reference TRBV7-9 and TRBJ1-5, is DTGVSQNPRHKITKRGQNVTFRCDPISEHNRLYWYRQTLGQGPEFLTYFQNEAQLEKSRLLSDRFSAERPKGSFSTLEIQRTEQGDSAMYLCASSLGTGYQPQHFGDGTRLSIL.

This chain uses TRBV7-2 with TRBJ1-2; D uncertain. The CDR3 spans 14 residues. The ends were cut back, 2 bases at V and 2 bases at J, with 9 bases in the middle. CDR1 SGHTA and CDR2 FQGNSA come from the germline V gene. In DNA form, the CDR3 reads TGTGCCAGCAGCTTACGAGGGCGGAACTATGGCTACACCTTC. This sequence encodes CASSLRGRNYGYTF.

V usage is TRBV4-3 and J usage is TRBJ2-3; D might be TRBD1 (6 bases). This CDR3 has 14 residues. Germline-derived CDR1 and CDR2 are LGHNA and YSLEER. Trimming stripped 5 bases from V and 2 bases from J, with 11 bases between. Here the CDR3 reads CASSLTGFTDTQYF. The CDR3 nucleotides read TGCGCCAGCAGCTTAACAGGGTTCACAGATACGCAGTATTTT.

V gene TRBV19 combines with J gene TRBJ2-3; TRBD2 matches 7 bases. J lost 2 bases, V lost 5 bases, and 4 bases had no gene match. The CDR3 has 14 amino acids. Germline V lookup: CDR1 LNHDA, CDR2 SQIVND (reference sequence). The CDR3 loop reads CASSGLVATDTQYF. The CDR3 DNA follows: TGTGCCAGTAGTGGACTAGTGGCCACAGATACGCAGTATTTT.

The V call is TRBV7-9, the J call TRBJ2-2; D perhaps matches TRBD1 (5 bases). The CDR3 is made up of 13 amino acids. Deletions cut 4 bases from V and 5 bases from J, with 8 bases between. Germline V lookup: CDR1 SEHNR, CDR2 FQNEAQ (reference sequence). The CDR3 loop reads CASSSRVTGELFF. The CDR3 DNA reads TGTGCCAGCAGCTCCAGGGTTACCGGGGAGCTGTTTTTT. Using reference TRBV7-9 and TRBJ2-2 for the parts outside the CDR3, the full variable domain is DTGVSQNPRHKITKRGQNVTFRCDPISEHNRLYWYRQTLGQGPEFLTYFQNEAQLEKSRLLSDRFSAERPKGSFSTLEIQRTEQGDSAMYLCASSSRVTGELFFGEGSRLTVL.

J is TRBJ1-1 and V is TRBV5-1, with 9 bases fitting TRBD1. The length of the CDR3 is 17 residues. CDR1 is SGHRS, CDR2 YFSETQ, per germline. J was trimmed by 6 bases and V by 2 bases; bases with no gene match: 14. CDR3 sequence reads: CASSFFPGQGVVAEAFF. For the CDR3, the DNA is TGCGCCAGCAGCTTTTTCCCGGGACAGGGCGTCGTCGCTGAAGCTTTCTTT.

The chain carries TRBV7-3 and TRBJ2-2; the match to TRBD2 covers 7 bases. Germline V CDR1 and CDR2: SGHTA, FQGTGA. The CDR3 consists of 14 residues. V shed 5 bases, J shed 3 bases, and the junction held 3 bases outside the gene matches. CDR3 in amino acids: CASSLGGYTGELFF. The CDR3 DNA reads TGTGCCAGCAGCCTGGGAGGGTACACCGGGGAGCTGTTTTTT.

The chain carries TRBV6-4 and TRBJ2-6, with unresolved D. The CDR3 contains 13 residues. Trimming stripped 6 bases from V and 0 bases from J, with 3 bases between. CDR1 is MRHNA, CDR2 SNTAGT, per germline. CDR3 in DNA: TGTGCCAGCAGCTTCTCTGGGGCCAACGTCCTGACTTTC. This encodes CASSFSGANVLTF.

The chain links TRBV11-2 to TRBJ2-1, with 9 nucleotides matching TRBD1. V was pared by 1 base and J by 9 bases, with 7 bases of the junction left unmatched. The CDR3 is 15 amino acids. Per the germline V gene, CDR1 is SGHAT and CDR2 is FQNNGV. The chain's CDR3 is CASSLGYRGLSEQFF. The CDR3 DNA is TGTGCCAGCAGCTTAGGTTACAGGGGGCTTAGTGAGCAGTTCTTC. The entire variable domain, with the rest obtained from reference TRBV11-2 and TRBJ2-1, is as follows: EAGVAQSPRYKIIEKRQSVAFWCNPISGHATLYWYQQILGQGPKLLIQFQNNGVVDDSQLPKDRFSAERLKGVDSTLKIQPAKLEDSAVYLCASSLGYRGLSEQFFGPGTRLTVL.

V and J are TRBV7-2 and TRBJ1-1; D unclear. Trimming took 3 bases from V and 0 from J, leaving 2 bases between them. The germline gives CDR1 SGHTA, CDR2 FQGNSA. The CDR3 consists of 12 residues. The CDR3 spells CASSFMNTEAFF. Here the CDR3 DNA reads TGTGCCAGCAGCTTCATGAACACTGAAGCTTTCTTT. Combining the CDR3 with reference TRBV7-2 and TRBJ1-1 gives the whole variable domain GAGVSQSPSNKVTEKGKDVELRCDPISGHTALYWYRQSLGQGLEFLIYFQGNSAPDKSGLPSDRFSAERTGGSVSTLTIQRTQQEDSAVYLCASSFMNTEAFFGQGTRLTVV.

This chain joins TRBV27 and TRBJ1-4; 7 bases match TRBD1. Looked up from germline, CDR1 is MNHEY and CDR2 is SMNVEV (reference sequence). The V and J ends lost 6 bases and 8 bases, in that order; junction bases with no gene match: 12. This CDR3 spans 15 amino acids. The CDR3 is CASSPGQEENEKLFF. The CDR3, as DNA: TGTGCCAGCAGCCCAGGACAGGAGGAGAACGAAAAACTGTTTTTT.

This clone was recorded once. The chain recombines TRBV19 with TRBJ2-1; a weak D match, TRBD2 (5 bases). Germline assignment: CDR1 LNHDA and CDR2 SQIVND (reference sequence). With 7 bases removed from V and 6 bases from J, the gap between germline ends came to 16 bases. The CDR3 has 14 residues. CDR3 amino acids: CASTELGSFNEQFF. Here the CDR3 DNA reads TGTGCCAGTACTGAACTAGGTAGTTTCAATGAGCAGTTCTTC.

The chain combines TRBV5-4 with TRBJ1-2; maybe TRBD1 (5 bases). The CDR3 has 13 residues. V dropped 1 base and J dropped 8 bases, with 12 bases sitting between them. The germline gives CDR1 SGHNT, CDR2 YYREEE (reference sequence). The CDR3 bases are TGTGCCAGCAGCTTGAATGGGGCAGGGGGCTACACCTTC. This codes for CASSLNGAGGYTF. The variable domain in full, with the rest retrieved from reference TRBV5-4 and TRBJ1-2, is ETGVTQSPTHLIKTRGQQVTLRCSSQSGHNTVSWYQQALGQGPQFIFQYYREEENGRGNFPPRFSGLQFPNYSSELNVNALELDDSALYLCASSLNGAGGYTFGSGTRLTVV.

This chain links TRBV9 with TRBJ2-3; tentative D call: TRBD1 (6 bases). From germline, CDR1 is SGDLS and CDR2 YYNGEE. The CDR3 is 17 amino acids. Trimming shortened V by 3 bases and J by 4 bases, and 21 bases separated the two germline ends. The CDR3, as DNA: TGTGCCAGCAGCGCGAGGTTTGGGGGAGCAGGGGCAGATACGCAGTATTTT. Protein product: CASSARFGGAGADTQYF.

The chain joins TRBV6-5 to TRBJ2-7; D perhaps matches TRBD1 (6 bases). The CDR3 is 16 residues long. Deletions cut 2 bases from V and 2 bases from J, with 16 bases between. Germline values: CDR1 MNHEY, CDR2 SVGAGI. The DNA of the CDR3 is TGTGCCAGCAGTTACCTCGGGACACGGAATACCTACGAGCAGTACTTC. This gives the protein CASSYLGTRNTYEQYF.

The chain couples TRBV19 to TRBJ2-3, with 7 nucleotides matching TRBD2. Losses at the gene ends were 5 bases for V and 0 bases for J; bases not matched to a gene: 8. This CDR3 spans 16 amino acids. CDR1 and CDR2 (germline): LNHDA, SQIVND (reference sequence). In nucleotides, the CDR3 is TGTGCCAGTAGTTTCGGACTAGACCCTAGCACAGATACGCAGTATTTT. Translating it yields CASSFGLDPSTDTQYF.

The count of this clone is one. The V gene is TRBV9, the J gene TRBJ1-1; D is unclear. Trimming removed 0 bases from V and 4 bases from J, with 7 bases in between. CDR3 length equals 13 residues. In germline, CDR1 is SGDLS, CDR2 YYNGEE. The CDR3 here is CASSVGGLTEAFF. DNA of the CDR3: TGTGCCAGCAGCGTAGGAGGGCTCACTGAAGCTTTCTTT.